The 22 T cell receptor beta chains reported below all come from one sample, sequenced in a study of beta chain features in type 1 diabetes. The study reverse transcribed the entire isolated RNA, so it sequenced expressed TCRB transcripts. Measured with immunoSEQ multiplex PCR; TCRdb has only the in-frame clones, and not every one. This table holds 330,000 or so clones, approximately 14% found once. Sequencing was carried out using central memory CD4+ T cells from blood. These TCRs come from a man aged 30 to 45 in good health.

The chain recombines TRBV12-5 with TRBJ2-5, with D uncertain. Germline V CDR1 and CDR2: LGHNT, FRNRAP. The CDR3 length is 14 residues. V was shortened by 1 base and J by 5 bases, with 11 bases between the two germline ends. As DNA, the CDR3 is TGTGCTAGTGGTTTGGAGAACCCTGGGGAGACCCAGTACTTC. This gives the protein CASGLENPGETQYF.

The CDR3 loop is CASSLGVPPLHF. The CDR3 DNA reads TGTGCCAGCAGCTTAGGGGTTCCACCCCTCCACTTT. The gene calls are TRBV11-2 and TRBJ1-6; D is unclear. This CDR3 comprises 12 residues. The V end lost 1 base, the J end lost 11 bases, and 6 bases lay between the germline ends. Germline assignment: CDR1 SGHAT and CDR2 FQNNGV.

The chain is built from TRBV28 and TRBJ1-3; D possibly corresponds to TRBD1 (5 bases). This CDR3 spans 15 amino acids. Germline V gives CDR1 MDHEN, CDR2 SYDVKM. The germline V and J ends were trimmed by 4 bases and 0 bases, with 10 bases remaining between them. CDR3 in amino acids: CASSSPGSSGNTIYF. CDR3 nucleotide sequence: TGTGCCAGCAGTTCTCCAGGGAGCTCTGGAAACACCATATATTTT.

This clone was observed a few times. At one boundary the junction diverges from the germline segment, which might be a read error. This chain links TRBV7-9 with TRBJ2-5, with 10 bases aligning to TRBD1. The CDR3 spans 12 residues. CDR1 and CDR2 from the germline V gene are SEHNR and FQNEAQ (reference sequence). In DNA, the CDR3 is TGTGCCAGCAGCTTAGAAGCGGGACAGGGGCACTTC. This sequence encodes CASSLEAGQGHF. The whole variable domain, remainder taken from reference TRBV7-9 and TRBJ2-5, is DTGVSQNPRHKITKRGQNVTFRCDPISEHNRLYWYRQTLGQGPEFLTYFQNEAQLEKSRLLSDRFSAERPKGSFSTLEIQRTEQGDSAMYLCASSLEAGQGHFGPGTRLLVL.

About this clone: The sample holds other DNA sequences that translate to the same CDR3. The chain joins TRBV11-2 to TRBJ2-3, with 9 positions matching TRBD2. Germline CDR1 SGHAT, CDR2 FQNNGV. Losses at the gene ends were 5 bases for V and 2 bases for J; bases not matched to a gene: 5. The CDR3 contains 15 residues. CDR3 nucleotides: TGTGCCAGCAGCCTCGGGACTAGCTTCACAGATACGCAGTATTTT. It translates to CASSLGTSFTDTQYF. Looking up the rest from reference TRBV11-2 and TRBJ2-3 gives the full variable domain: EAGVAQSPRYKIIEKRQSVAFWCNPISGHATLYWYQQILGQGPKLLIQFQNNGVVDDSQLPKDRFSAERLKGVDSTLKIQPAKLEDSAVYLCASSLGTSFTDTQYFGPGTRLTVL.

This clone occurred a few times. The genes are TRBV7-6 and TRBJ2-2; 7 nucleotides agree with TRBD1. V trimming: 5 bases; J trimming: 4 bases; junction bases outside the gene matches: 7. The V gene's germline CDR1 is SGHVS and CDR2 FNYEAQ. The CDR3 totals 15 residues. CDR3 in amino acids: CASSRRPGGTGELFF. The CDR3 nucleotides read TGTGCCAGCAGCCGTCGGCCAGGGGGCACCGGGGAGCTGTTTTTT.

This clone was observed a few times. The genes are TRBV27 and TRBJ1-4; 8 positions agree with TRBD1. The J segment lost 0 bases and the V segment lost 6 bases, leaving 3 bases of the junction unmatched. Germline values: CDR1 MNHEY, CDR2 SMNVEV (reference sequence). The CDR3 is made up of 15 amino acids. The CDR3 reads CASRAGGPTNEKLFF. For the CDR3, the DNA is TGTGCCAGCAGGGCAGGGGGCCCAACTAATGAAAAACTGTTTTTT. Drawing the rest from reference TRBV27 and TRBJ1-4, the complete variable domain is EAQVTQNPRYLITVTGKKLTVTCSQNMNHEYMSWYRQDPGLGLRQIYYSMNVEVTDKGDVPEGYKVSRKEKRNFPLILESPSPNQTSLYFCASRAGGPTNEKLFFGSGTQLSVL.

The V gene is TRBV5-6, the J gene TRBJ2-5, with 10 bases matching TRBD2. The J segment lost 1 base and the V segment lost 4 bases, leaving 1 base of the junction unmatched. In germline, CDR1 is SGHDT, CDR2 YYEEEE. This CDR3 comprises 14 residues. The CDR3 DNA follows: TGTGCCAGCAGCCCTAGCGGGGGCCAAGAGACCCAGTACTTC. Its protein product is CASSPSGGQETQYF.

This clone was counted between two and nine times. CDR3 amino acids: CSAITGDTQYF. In DNA form, the CDR3 reads TGCAGTGCTATTACGGGAGATACGCAGTATTTT. The chain couples TRBV20-1 to TRBJ2-3; D ambiguous. Deletions cut 4 bases from V and 5 bases from J, with 7 bases between. Germline V lookup: CDR1 DFQATT, CDR2 SNEGSKA (reference sequence). The CDR3 length is 11 residues.

This clone was observed a handful of times. The rearrangement uses TRBV7-3 and TRBJ1-2; possible D gene TRBD1, 6 bases. V lost 5 bases and J lost 2, with 12 bases in between. The CDR3 contains 14 residues. From germline, CDR1 is SGHTA and CDR2 FQGTGA. CDR3 residues: CASSPGQGNYGYTF. DNA for the CDR3: TGTGCCAGCAGCCCGGGACAAGGAAACTATGGCTACACCTTC.

V gene TRBV9 combines with J gene TRBJ2-1, with unresolved D. The ends were cut back, 0 bases at V and 10 bases at J, with 14 bases in the middle. The germline V gene has CDR1 SGDLS and CDR2 YYNGEE. There are 14 residues in the CDR3. CDR3: CASSVGSSMGEQFF. CDR3 in DNA: TGTGCCAGCAGCGTAGGATCCAGCATGGGCGAGCAGTTCTTC.

This clone has more than one count but fewer than ten. V gene TRBV30 combines with J gene TRBJ1-1, with 7 bases identical to TRBD1. Germline-derived CDR1 and CDR2 are GTSNPN and SVGIG (reference sequence). The CDR3 spans 13 residues. After removal of 6 bases from V and 3 bases from J, the junction contained 7 bases not matched to a gene. DNA of the CDR3: TGTGCCTGCACCAAGGGGGCCGACACTGAAGCTTTCTTT. Translation gives CACTKGADTEAFF.

This clone turned up a few times. The CDR3 DNA reads as TGTGCCAGTAGTAAAGCTCGTGGGCCTAGCGGGAGGGCCTGGACAGATACGCAGTATTTT. Amino acid sequence: CASSKARGPSGRAWTDTQYF. The chain joins TRBV19 to TRBJ2-3; TRBD2 aligns across 12 bases. The CDR3 has 20 residues. Germline V lookup: CDR1 LNHDA, CDR2 SQIVND (reference sequence). V gave up 4 bases and J gave up 3 bases; unmatched junction bases: 17.

The chain joins TRBV5-1 to TRBJ1-4; TRBD1 agrees at 7 bases. The CDR3 is 14 residues long. Germline V lookup: CDR1 SGHRS, CDR2 YFSETQ. J gave up 5 bases and V 4 bases, and 5 bases lay outside the gene matches. The CDR3 DNA is TGCGCCAGCAGCCAGACAGGGCGGAATGAAAAACTGTTTTTT. It is translated as CASSQTGRNEKLFF.

The chain recombines TRBV11-3 with TRBJ2-2, with D perhaps TRBD2 (5 bases). Trimming left V 3 bases short and J 3 bases short, with 14 bases between. CDR3 size: 16 residues. Germline V gene lookup returns CDR1 SGHNT and CDR2 YENEEA. The CDR3: CASSFRAGRDTGELFF. CDR3 DNA sequence: TGTGCCAGCAGCTTTAGGGCGGGCCGGGACACCGGGGAGCTGTTTTTT.

CDR3 sequence: CASSQDYGINGYTF. The DNA for the CDR3 is TGCGCCAGCAGCCAAGATTACGGAATAAATGGCTACACCTTC. The V gene is TRBV4-3, the J gene TRBJ1-2; D is uncertain. Germline V CDR1 and CDR2: LGHNA, YSLEER. Between the trimmed V and J ends, which lost 0 bases and 6 bases, there was a span of 11 bases. CDR3 size: 14 residues.

This rearrangement joins TRBV19 to TRBJ1-1; D ambiguous. The CDR3 runs to 12 residues. The germline gives CDR1 LNHDA, CDR2 SQIVND (reference sequence). Trimming left V 5 bases short and J 3 bases short, with 7 bases between. Written as DNA, the CDR3 is TGTGCCAGTAGTTTTTGGGACACTGAAGCTTTCTTT. It encodes CASSFWDTEAFF. The full variable domain, with the rest looked up from reference TRBV19 and TRBJ1-1, is DGGITQSPKYLFRKEGQNVTLSCEQNLNHDAMYWYRQDPGQGLRLIYYSQIVNDFQKGDIAEGYSVSREKKESFPLTVTSAQKNPTAFYLCASSFWDTEAFFGQGTRLTVV.

This clone was recorded at least ten times. This sequence joins TRBV5-1 and TRBJ1-1, with a weak D call TRBD1 (5 bases). This CDR3 region has 13 residues. Per germline, CDR1 SGHRS and CDR2 YFSETQ. Trimming left V 3 bases short and J 8 bases short, with 14 bases between. CDR3 protein: CASSSGLVGEAFF. CDR3 DNA: TGCGCCAGCAGCTCGGGGCTCGTTGGGGAAGCTTTCTTT.

This clone was seen repeatedly, ten times or more. The chain recombines TRBV14 with TRBJ2-5, with D tentatively TRBD1 (5 bases). The CDR3 spans 15 residues. The germline V gene has CDR1 SGHDN and CDR2 FVKESK. V was clipped by 5 bases and J by 7 bases, with 20 bases between them. CDR3 sequence reads: CASSTRQTPWGTQYF. The CDR3 region has the DNA TGTGCCAGCAGCACTCGACAGACTCCTTGGGGGACCCAGTACTTC.

V gene TRBV5-5 combines with J gene TRBJ2-3; D may match TRBD1 or TRBD2 (5 bases each). CDR3 length: 14 amino acids. Trimming took off 3 bases at V and 0 bases at J, with 8 bases between the two ends. Germline V gene data show CDR1 as SGHKS and CDR2 as YYEKEE (reference sequence). The CDR3 DNA sequence: TGTGCCAGCAGCTCCGGGGCCAGCACAGATACGCAGTATTTT. Protein: CASSSGASTDTQYF. Together with reference TRBV5-5 and TRBJ2-3, the CDR3 gives the full variable domain: DAGVTQSPTHLIKTRGQQVTLRCSPISGHKSVSWYQQVLGQGPQFIFQYYEKEERGRGNFPDRFSARQFPNYSSELNVNALLLGDSALYLCASSSGASTDTQYFGPGTRLTVL.

V gene TRBV5-6 combines with J gene TRBJ2-5; TRBD1 matches at 8 bases. This CDR3 contains 13 residues. V lost 2 bases, J lost 6 bases, and 3 bases stayed unmatched. CDR1 is SGHDT and CDR2 is YYEEEE in the germline V gene. CDR3 DNA: TGTGCCAGCAGCTTTGGACAGGGCCAGACCCAGTACTTC. Its protein product is CASSFGQGQTQYF.

This clone was seen a handful of times. The gene calls are TRBV29-1 and TRBJ2-1; D is uncertain. Trimming took off 2 bases at V and 8 bases at J, with 10 bases between the two ends. Germline-derived CDR1 and CDR2 are SQVTM and ANQGSEA. The CDR3 length is 12 residues. DNA of the CDR3: TGCAGCGTTGAACCGAGTTATGATGAGCAGTTCTTC. This codes for CSVEPSYDEQFF.